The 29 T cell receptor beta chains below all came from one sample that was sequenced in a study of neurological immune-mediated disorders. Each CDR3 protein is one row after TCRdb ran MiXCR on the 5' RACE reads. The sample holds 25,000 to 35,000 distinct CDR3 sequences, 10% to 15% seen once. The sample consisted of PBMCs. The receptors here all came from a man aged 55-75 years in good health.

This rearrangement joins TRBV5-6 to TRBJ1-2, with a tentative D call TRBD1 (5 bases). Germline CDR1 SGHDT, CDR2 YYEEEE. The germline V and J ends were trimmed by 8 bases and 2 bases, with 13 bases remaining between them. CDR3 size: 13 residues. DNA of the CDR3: TGTGCCAGTAGTGACAAGGGGAACTATGGCTACACCTTC. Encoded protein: CASSDKGNYGYTF.

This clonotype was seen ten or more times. The CDR3 loop is CASSLGGLGPQETQYF. CDR3 in DNA: TGTGCCAGCAGCTTAGGGGGGCTAGGTCCCCAAGAGACCCAGTACTTC. The chain is built from TRBV7-6 and TRBJ2-5; the D gene is possibly TRBD1 (6 bases). CDR3 size: 16 residues. The germline gives CDR1 SGHVS, CDR2 FNYEAQ. V dropped 1 base and J dropped 1 base, with 13 bases sitting between them.

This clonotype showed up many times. The CDR3 nucleotides are TGTGCCAGCAGCCAAGAATACTATAACACCGGGGAGCTGTTTTTT. Its protein product is CASSQEYYNTGELFF. The chain has TRBV4-2 and TRBJ2-2; D gene unclear. There are 15 residues in the CDR3. Germline-derived CDR1 and CDR2 are LGHNA and YNFKEQ. The V and J ends lost 0 bases and 2 bases respectively, with 7 bases between them.

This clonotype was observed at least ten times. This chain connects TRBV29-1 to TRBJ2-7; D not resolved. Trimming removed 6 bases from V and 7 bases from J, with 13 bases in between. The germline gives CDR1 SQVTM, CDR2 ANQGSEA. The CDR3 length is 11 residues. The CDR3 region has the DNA TGCAGCGTGGGCCCTTTGGGGGAGCAGTACTTC. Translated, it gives CSVGPLGEQYF.

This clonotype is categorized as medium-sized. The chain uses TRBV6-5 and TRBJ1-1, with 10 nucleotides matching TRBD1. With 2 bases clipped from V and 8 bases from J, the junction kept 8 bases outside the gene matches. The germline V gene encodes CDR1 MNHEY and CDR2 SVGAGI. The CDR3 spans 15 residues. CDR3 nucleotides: TGTGCCAGCAGTTACGACGGGACAGGGGCTTCCGAAGCTTTCTTT. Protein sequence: CASSYDGTGASEAFF.

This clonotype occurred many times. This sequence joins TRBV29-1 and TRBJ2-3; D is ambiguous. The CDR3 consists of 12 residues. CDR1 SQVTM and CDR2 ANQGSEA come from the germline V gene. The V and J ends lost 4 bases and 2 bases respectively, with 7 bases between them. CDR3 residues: CSVAPITDTQYF. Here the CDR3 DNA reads TGCAGCGTTGCTCCCATCACAGATACGCAGTATTTT.

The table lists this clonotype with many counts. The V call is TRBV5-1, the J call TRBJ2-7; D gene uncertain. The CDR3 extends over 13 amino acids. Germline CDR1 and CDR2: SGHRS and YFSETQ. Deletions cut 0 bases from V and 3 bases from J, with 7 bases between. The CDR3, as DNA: TGCGCCAGCAGCTTGGTGGCAAGCTACGAGCAGTACTTC. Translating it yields CASSLVASYEQYF.

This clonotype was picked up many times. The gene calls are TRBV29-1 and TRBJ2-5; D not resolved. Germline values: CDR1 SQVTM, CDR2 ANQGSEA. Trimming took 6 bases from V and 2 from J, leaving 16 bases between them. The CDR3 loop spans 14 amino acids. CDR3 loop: CSVAPGQVQETQYF. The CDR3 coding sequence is TGCAGCGTCGCCCCGGGTCAGGTACAAGAGACCCAGTACTTC.

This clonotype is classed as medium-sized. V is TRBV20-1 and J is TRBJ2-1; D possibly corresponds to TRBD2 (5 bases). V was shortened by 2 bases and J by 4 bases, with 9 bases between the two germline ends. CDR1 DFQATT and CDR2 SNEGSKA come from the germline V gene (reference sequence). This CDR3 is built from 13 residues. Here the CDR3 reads CSARFTGYNEQFF. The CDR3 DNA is TGCAGTGCTAGATTTACGGGGTACAATGAGCAGTTCTTC.

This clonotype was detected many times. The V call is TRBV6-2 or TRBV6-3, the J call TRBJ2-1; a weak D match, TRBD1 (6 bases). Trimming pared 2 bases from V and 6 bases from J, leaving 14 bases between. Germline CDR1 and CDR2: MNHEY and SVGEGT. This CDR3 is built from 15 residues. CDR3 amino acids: CASSYLGGAVNEQFF. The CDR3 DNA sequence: TGTGCCAGCAGTTACCTAGGGGGAGCGGTCAATGAGCAGTTCTTC.

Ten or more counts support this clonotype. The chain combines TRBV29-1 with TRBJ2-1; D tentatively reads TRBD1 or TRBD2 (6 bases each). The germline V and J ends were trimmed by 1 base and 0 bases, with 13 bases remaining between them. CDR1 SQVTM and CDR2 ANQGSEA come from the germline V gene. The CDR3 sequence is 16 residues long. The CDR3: CSVEVGRGGSYNEQFF. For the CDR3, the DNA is TGCAGCGTTGAAGTGGGCAGGGGAGGCTCCTACAATGAGCAGTTCTTC.

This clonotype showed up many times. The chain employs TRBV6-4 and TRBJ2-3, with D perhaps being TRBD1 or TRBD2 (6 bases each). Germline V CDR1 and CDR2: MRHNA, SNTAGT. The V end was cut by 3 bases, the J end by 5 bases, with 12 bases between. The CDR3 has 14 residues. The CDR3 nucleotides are TGTGCCAGCAGTGAAGAGGGGGAGGTAGATACGCAGTATTTT. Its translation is CASSEEGEVDTQYF.

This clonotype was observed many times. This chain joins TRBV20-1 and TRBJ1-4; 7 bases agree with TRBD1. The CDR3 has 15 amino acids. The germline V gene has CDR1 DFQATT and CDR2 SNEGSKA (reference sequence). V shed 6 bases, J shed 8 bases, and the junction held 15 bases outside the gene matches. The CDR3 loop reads CSAKAPTGIREKLFF. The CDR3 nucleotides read TGCAGTGCCAAAGCACCGACAGGGATAAGGGAAAAACTGTTTTTT.

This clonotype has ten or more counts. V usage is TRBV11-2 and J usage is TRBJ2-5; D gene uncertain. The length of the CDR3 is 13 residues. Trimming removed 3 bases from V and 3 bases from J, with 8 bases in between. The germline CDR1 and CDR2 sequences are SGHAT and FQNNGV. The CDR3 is CASSFRAKETQYF. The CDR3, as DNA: TGTGCCAGCAGCTTTAGGGCGAAAGAGACCCAGTACTTC.

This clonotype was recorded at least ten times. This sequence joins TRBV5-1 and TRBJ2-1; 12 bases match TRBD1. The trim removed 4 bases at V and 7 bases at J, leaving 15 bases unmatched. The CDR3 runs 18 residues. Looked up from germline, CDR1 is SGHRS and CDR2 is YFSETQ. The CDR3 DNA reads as TGCGCCAGCAGCCCGGGGACAGGGGGCAGTGTGATGGGTAATGAGCAGTTCTTC. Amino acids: CASSPGTGGSVMGNEQFF.

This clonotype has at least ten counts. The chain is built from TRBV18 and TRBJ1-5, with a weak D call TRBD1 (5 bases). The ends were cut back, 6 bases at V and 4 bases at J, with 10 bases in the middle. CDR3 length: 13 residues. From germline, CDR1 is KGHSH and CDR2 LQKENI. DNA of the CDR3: TGTGCCAGCTCCCGGACACATAATCAGCCCCAGCATTTT. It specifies CASSRTHNQPQHF.

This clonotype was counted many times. The chain's CDR3 is CATSRESGGDEQFF. CDR3 in DNA: TGTGCCACCAGCAGAGAATCTGGGGGAGATGAGCAGTTCTTC. The gene calls are TRBV15 and TRBJ2-1; tentatively, D is TRBD1 or TRBD2 (5 bases each). The germline V gene encodes CDR1 LNHNV and CDR2 YYDKDF (reference sequence). The CDR3 runs to 14 residues. V lost 0 bases to trimming and J lost 8 bases, with 11 bases between them.

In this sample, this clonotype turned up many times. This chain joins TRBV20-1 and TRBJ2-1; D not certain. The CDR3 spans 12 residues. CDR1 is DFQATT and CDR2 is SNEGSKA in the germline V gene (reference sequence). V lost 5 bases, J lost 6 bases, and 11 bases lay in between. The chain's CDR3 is CSAPTLSNEQFF. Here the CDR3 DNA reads TGCAGTGCTCCCACTCTATCCAATGAGCAGTTCTTC.

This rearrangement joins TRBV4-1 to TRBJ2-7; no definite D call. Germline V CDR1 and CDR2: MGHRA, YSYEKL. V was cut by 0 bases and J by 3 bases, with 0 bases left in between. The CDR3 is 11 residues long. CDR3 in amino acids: CASSQDYEQYF. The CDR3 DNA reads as TGCGCCAGCAGCCAAGACTACGAGCAGTACTTC.

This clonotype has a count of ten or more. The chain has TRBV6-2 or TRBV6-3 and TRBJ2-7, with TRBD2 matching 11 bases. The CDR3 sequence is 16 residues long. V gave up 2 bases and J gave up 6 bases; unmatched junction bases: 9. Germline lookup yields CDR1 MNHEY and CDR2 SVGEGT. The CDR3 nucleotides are TGTGCCAGCAGTTACCCGGAGACTAGCGGGATCATCGAGCAGTACTTC. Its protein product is CASSYPETSGIIEQYF.

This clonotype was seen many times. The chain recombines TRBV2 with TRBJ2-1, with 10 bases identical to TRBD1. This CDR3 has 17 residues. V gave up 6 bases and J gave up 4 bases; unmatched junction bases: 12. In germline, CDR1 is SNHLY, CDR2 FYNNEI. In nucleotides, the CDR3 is TGTGCCAGCAGCGGACAGGGGGTGAACCCGATTTACAATGAGCAGTTCTTC. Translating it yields CASSGQGVNPIYNEQFF.

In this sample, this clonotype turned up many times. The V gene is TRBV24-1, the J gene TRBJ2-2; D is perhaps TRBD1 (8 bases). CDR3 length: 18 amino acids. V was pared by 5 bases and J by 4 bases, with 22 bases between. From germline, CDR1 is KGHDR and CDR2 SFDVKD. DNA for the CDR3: TGTGCCACCAGTGGGAACAGGGGGGGGTCATCGAGCACCGGGGAGCTGTTTTTT. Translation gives CATSGNRGGSSSTGELFF.

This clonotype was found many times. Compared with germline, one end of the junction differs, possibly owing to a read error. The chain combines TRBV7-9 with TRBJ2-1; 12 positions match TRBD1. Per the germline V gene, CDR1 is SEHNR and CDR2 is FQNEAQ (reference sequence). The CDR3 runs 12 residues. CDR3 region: CASRGTGGAWVF. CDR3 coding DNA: TGTGCCAGCAGAGGGACAGGGGGCGCTTGGGTCTTC.

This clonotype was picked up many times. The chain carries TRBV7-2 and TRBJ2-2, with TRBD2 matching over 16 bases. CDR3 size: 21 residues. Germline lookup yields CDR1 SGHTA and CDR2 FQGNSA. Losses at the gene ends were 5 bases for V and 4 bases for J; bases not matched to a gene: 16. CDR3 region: CASSLAPGLAGGRGTTGELFF. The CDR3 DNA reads TGTGCCAGCAGCCTCGCCCCGGGACTAGCGGGAGGGAGGGGCACCACCGGGGAGCTGTTTTTT.

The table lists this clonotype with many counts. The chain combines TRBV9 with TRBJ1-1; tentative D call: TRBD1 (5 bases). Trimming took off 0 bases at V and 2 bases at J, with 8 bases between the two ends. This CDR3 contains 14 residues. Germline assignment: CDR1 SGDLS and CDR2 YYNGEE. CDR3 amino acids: CASSVVGTNTEAFF. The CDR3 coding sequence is TGTGCCAGCAGCGTAGTTGGGACTAACACTGAAGCTTTCTTT.

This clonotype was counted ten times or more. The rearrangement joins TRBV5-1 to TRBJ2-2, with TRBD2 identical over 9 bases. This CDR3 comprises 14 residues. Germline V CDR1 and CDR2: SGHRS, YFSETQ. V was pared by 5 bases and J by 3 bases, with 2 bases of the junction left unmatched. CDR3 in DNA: TGCGCCAGCAGAAGACTAGCGGACACCGGGGAGCTGTTTTTT. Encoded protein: CASRRLADTGELFF.

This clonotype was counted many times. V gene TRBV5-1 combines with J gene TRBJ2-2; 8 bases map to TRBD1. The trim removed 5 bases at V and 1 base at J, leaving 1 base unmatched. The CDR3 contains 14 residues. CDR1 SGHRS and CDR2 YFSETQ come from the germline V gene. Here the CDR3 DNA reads TGCGCCAGCAGAGGGACAGGGAACACCGGGGAGCTGTTTTTT. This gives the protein CASRGTGNTGELFF.

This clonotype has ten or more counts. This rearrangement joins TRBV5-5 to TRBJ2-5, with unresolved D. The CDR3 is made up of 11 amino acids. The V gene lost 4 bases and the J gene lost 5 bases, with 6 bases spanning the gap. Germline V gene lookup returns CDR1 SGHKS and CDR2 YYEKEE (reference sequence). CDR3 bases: TGTGCCAGCAGCGAGTATGAGACCCAGTACTTC. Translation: CASSEYETQYF.

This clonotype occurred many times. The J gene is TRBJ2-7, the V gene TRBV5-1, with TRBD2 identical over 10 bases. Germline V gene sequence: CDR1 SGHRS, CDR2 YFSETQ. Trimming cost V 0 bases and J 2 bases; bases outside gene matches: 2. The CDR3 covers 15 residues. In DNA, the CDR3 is TGCGCCAGCAGCTTGGGGACTAGCGGCGCCTACGAGCAGTACTTC. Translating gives CASSLGTSGAYEQYF.